The 13 T cell receptor beta chains below come from one sample, sequenced in a study of blood T cell repertoires in COVID-19. TCRdb's copy holds only in-frame clones and misses some; the assay was immunoSEQ multiplex PCR. The table has 150,000 to 200,000 clones, around four fifths seen once; the top ten hold approximately 5.4%. The sample taken for sequencing was peripheral blood. Receptor source: a woman aged 25 to 39 with acute or convalescent COVID-19.

J is TRBJ2-5 and V is TRBV19, with a possible D match to TRBD2 (8 bases). Trimming took off 8 bases at V and 1 base at J, with 20 bases between the two ends. The CDR3 spans 16 residues. Germline CDR1 is LNHDA and CDR2 is SQIVND (reference sequence). The CDR3 spells CASREGARGPQETQYF. CDR3 DNA: TGTGCCAGTCGGGAGGGGGCCCGAGGACCCCAAGAGACCCAGTACTTC.

The V and J genes are TRBV5-1 and TRBJ2-2, with D possibly being TRBD2 (6 bases). Germline assignment: CDR1 SGHRS and CDR2 YFSETQ. With 4 bases removed from V and 3 bases from J, the gap between germline ends came to 10 bases. This CDR3 is built from 14 residues. The CDR3 DNA reads as TGCGCCAGCAGCCAGGGACTCGACACCGGGGAGCTGTTTTTT. Translated: CASSQGLDTGELFF. The complete variable domain, with remaining parts taken from reference TRBV5-1 and TRBJ2-2, reads KAGVTQTPRYLIKTRGQQVTLSCSPISGHRSVSWYQQTPGQGLQFLFEYFSETQRNKGNFPGRFSGRQFSNSRSEMNVSTLELGDSALYLCASSQGLDTGELFFGEGSRLTVL.

V is TRBV4-2 and J is TRBJ1-6, with 8 positions matching TRBD1. The CDR3 has 15 residues. V was pared by 4 bases and J by 8 bases, with 7 bases of the junction left unmatched. The germline CDR1 and CDR2 sequences are LGHNA and YNFKEQ. The CDR3 DNA sequence: TGTGCCAGCAGCCCGATCCTACAGGGGGATTCACCCCTCCACTTT. As protein: CASSPILQGDSPLHF.

This chain links TRBV19 with TRBJ2-1, with TRBD2 identical over 10 bases. CDR1 and CDR2 (germline): LNHDA, SQIVND (reference sequence). The CDR3 is made up of 16 amino acids. V dropped 3 bases and J dropped 10; count of bases not matched to a gene: 12. The CDR3 bases are TGTGCCAGTAGTATGTTGGTTAGCGGGGGGCCTCGGGAGCAGTTCTTC. Encoded protein: CASSMLVSGGPREQFF.

This clone was counted only a few times. The chain recombines TRBV7-9 with TRBJ2-7, with TRBD2 matching over 7 bases. The V and J ends lost 4 bases and 7 bases, in that order; junction bases with no gene match: 10. This CDR3 region has 14 residues. Germline-derived CDR1 and CDR2 are SEHNR and FQNEAQ (reference sequence). CDR3 region: CASSSPWGGEEQYF. In DNA, the CDR3 is TGTGCCAGCAGCTCCCCCTGGGGGGGGGAAGAGCAGTACTTC.

This clone was seen a single time. This sequence joins TRBV11-2 and TRBJ1-1, with 10 bases lining up with TRBD1. CDR3 length: 17 residues. Unmatched junction bases numbered 6, after V lost 1 base and J lost 1 base. Germline V gene lookup returns CDR1 SGHAT and CDR2 FQNNGV. In nucleotides, the CDR3 is TGTGCCAGCAGCTTAGGACAGGGGGCGCGGGCGAACACTGAAGCTTTCTTT. Translated, it gives CASSLGQGARANTEAFF.

DNA of the CDR3: TGTGCCTGGAAGACGGGACAGGGCTACACCTTC. This sequence encodes CAWKTGQGYTF. This chain joins TRBV30 and TRBJ1-2, with 7 bases identical to TRBD1. The junction had 4 bases not matched to a gene; V was cut back by 4 bases and J by 8 bases. Germline V lookup: CDR1 GTSNPN, CDR2 SVGIG (reference sequence). The CDR3 contains 11 residues. Full variable domain (remainder filled in from reference TRBV30 and TRBJ1-2): SQTIHQWPATLVQPVGSPLSLECTVEGTSNPNLYWYRQAAGRGLQLLFYSVGIGQISSEVPQNLSASRPQDRQFILSSKKLLLSDSGFYLCAWKTGQGYTFGSGTRLTVV.

This clone was seen a few times. The chain couples TRBV28 to TRBJ1-5; D is unclear. The CDR3 spans 13 residues. V was trimmed by 3 bases and J by 7 bases, leaving 10 bases between them. CDR1 MDHEN and CDR2 SYDVKM come from the germline V gene. The CDR3 DNA reads as TGTGCCAGCAGTTTGCGGGTGAGCCAGCCCCAGCATTTT. Translated: CASSLRVSQPQHF.

This chain connects TRBV4-3 to TRBJ1-2; possibly TRBD1 for D (6 bases). Germline V lookup: CDR1 LGHNA, CDR2 YSLEER. The ends were cut back, 3 bases at V and 3 bases at J, with 11 bases in the middle. The CDR3 length is 14 residues. CDR3 sequence reads: CASSHTTGDYGYTF. Written as DNA, the CDR3 is TGCGCCAGCAGCCATACGACAGGAGACTATGGCTACACCTTC.

The genes are TRBV7-2 and TRBJ1-2; 8 nucleotides agree with TRBD1. The ends lost 4 bases at V and 5 bases at J; junction bases unmatched: 3. The CDR3 spans 13 residues. Germline V gives CDR1 SGHTA, CDR2 FQGNSA. This chain's CDR3 is CASSSDREYGYTF. CDR3 in DNA: TGTGCCAGCAGCTCGGACAGGGAATATGGCTACACCTTC.

This clone was detected a few times. In nucleotides, the CDR3 is TGTGCCAGCAGCCCGGGAGCTAACACCGGGGAGCTGTTTTTT. Amino acid sequence: CASSPGANTGELFF. The chain combines TRBV5-5 with TRBJ2-2; maybe TRBD2 (6 bases). The V and J ends lost 4 bases and 2 bases respectively, with 9 bases between them. The CDR3 contains 14 residues. Germline V gives CDR1 SGHKS, CDR2 YYEKEE (reference sequence).

The chain employs TRBV7-2 and TRBJ2-2; no firm D call. Deletions cut 3 bases from V and 4 bases from J, with 9 bases between. The CDR3 extends over 14 amino acids. Per germline, CDR1 SGHTA and CDR2 FQGNSA. The CDR3 region is CASSFTPGTGELFF. CDR3 nucleotide sequence: TGTGCCAGCAGCTTCACGCCCGGCACCGGGGAGCTGTTTTTT.

The gene calls are TRBV11-2 and TRBJ2-2, with D tentatively TRBD1 (6 bases). This CDR3 has 16 residues. The V gene's germline CDR1 is SGHAT and CDR2 FQNNGV. Trimming removed 3 bases from V and 1 base from J, with 12 bases in between. In nucleotides, the CDR3 is TGTGCCAGCAGCTTCCCATCGGGACAGAACACCGGGGAGCTGTTTTTT. Amino acid sequence: CASSFPSGQNTGELFF.